This T cell receptor (beta chain) emerged from a study of blood T cell repertoires in COVID-19. How the authors handled the data: Reference gene primer amplification in the assay estimated nucleated cell counts. Some clones are missing from TCRdb's copy, which holds only in-frame ones; the method was immunoSEQ multiplex PCR. V and J calls and clone size are those listed in that table; D and trimming were worked out from the DNA. The sample includes roughly 300,000 clones, roughly 86% of them seen just once. Germline V gene lookup returns CDR1 SNHLY and CDR2 FYNNEI. The CDR3 extends over 14 amino acids. With 6 bases removed from V and 0 bases from J, the gap between germline ends came to 6 bases.

This sequence joins TRBV2 and TRBJ1-6; no definite D call. The source is a woman in her twenties or thirties with COVID-19, enrolled during active disease. The sequenced sample was peripheral blood. The CDR3 loop is CASSASSYNSPLHF. The CDR3 nucleotides are TGTGCCAGCAGCGCCAGCTCCTATAATTCACCCCTCCACTTT.